This T cell receptor (beta chain) was found in a study of T cells after yellow fever vaccination. In this sample, this clonotype turned up a few times. The antigen is not known. MiXCR was run by TCRdb on the 5' RACE reads, yielding one entry per CDR3 protein. This repertoire shows 610,000 or so distinct CDR3 sequences, roughly an eighth found once; its top ten account for 15%. Germline V gives CDR1 KGHSH, CDR2 LQKENI. Trimming pared 0 bases from V and 0 bases from J, leaving 9 bases between. The CDR3 spans 15 residues. Findings and caveats of the study: Once the booster was given, most primary-vaccination clones reappeared, at just under 98% for CD4 and around 90% for CD8.

Sequences were derived from PBMCs, sampled on the day of the yellow fever booster vaccination. The chain carries TRBV18 and TRBJ2-7; no definite D call. The sequence was collected from a man aged 30 to 39 who received the YFV17D yellow fever vaccine. The CDR3 spells CASSPPSASSYEQYF. CDR3 in DNA: TGTGCCAGCTCACCACCATCCGCTAGCTCCTACGAGCAGTACTTC.